This T cell receptor beta chain was captured by sequencing in a study of blood T cell repertoires in COVID-19 (dated by TCRdb to the early 2020s). For the wider study: The collaborator samples originated in the United States, Italy and Spain and spanned the acute and convalescent phases of COVID-19. The prospective study material was composed of cDNA or gDNA derived from T cells, B-cell-depleted T cells, or PBMCs. A de-identified subject ID, COVID-19 status, age in years and sex were almost always included in the sample metadata. HLA class I and class II types, where available, came from metadata supplied by the sample provider rather than from assay-based typing. The samples were drawn from two sources: the first 160 participants of the ongoing ImmuneRACE study, and over 1,000 subjects contributed by 6 global collaborators. Subjects who had been exposed to COVID-19, were actively infected with it, or had recovered from it provided the deeply sampled blood TCRbeta repertoires that made up the dataset. A freely available public database, intended as a resource for researchers studying the immune response to SARS-CoV-2, is where the repertoires were released.

In this sample, this clone turned up many times. It lacks a known antigen. No much larger clone exists at a distance of one base, and base qualities are not known. TCRbeta CDR3 regions were amplified from genomic DNA using the immunoSEQ Assay, a bias-controlled multiplex PCR. The original pipeline was this. The number of nucleated cells in each sample was estimated from the amplification of reference gene primers within the assay. To quantify the absolute abundance of each unique TCRbeta CDR3 rearrangement, sequence reads were collapsed and filtered. For each sample, productive Simpson clonality was calculated by taking the square root of Simpson's diversity index across productive rearrangements. Here the immuneACCESS table is served through TCRdb, limited to in-frame sequences with V and J called. Missing clones are a known gap in these copies; in checked studies unresolved V genes cover under half, and the rest lacks a known reason. That table gives V, J and clone size, and the DNA gave D and trimming. This sample has around 85,000 clones in its table, and roughly 88% of those were observed once. The ten largest account for about 7.8% of the sample.

Overall results and qualifications from the work: The quantity of clinical and demographic metadata differed by source and by participant and was supplied without curation.

Each collaborating institution followed its own protocols to collect whole blood in K2EDTA tubes. For TCRbeta analysis, collaborator samples were shipped as frozen whole blood, as isolated PBMCs, or as DNA extracted from either sample type. Including cysteine and phenylalanine, the CDR3 has 15 amino acids. Kept here is only the CDR3 DNA, which spans 45 bases and is read in frame from base 1. According to the germline V gene, CDR1 reads SGHVS and CDR2 reads FQNEAQ. Trimmed from V: 2 bases; trimmed from J: 2 bases; junction bases lacking a gene match: 2. This receptor was obtained from a man aged 45 to 65 with active COVID-19. Sequencing was carried out using peripheral blood. The V and J segments used are TRBV7-8 and TRBJ2-7; TRBD2 matches 11 bases in the middle. The CDR3 is CASSLTSGGAYEQYF. The bases read TGTGCCAGCAGCTTAACTAGCGGGGGAGCCTACGAGCAGTACTTC. Where the CDR3 stops, the reference TRBV7-8 and TRBJ2-7 genes take over; the full variable domain is GAGVSQSPRYKVAKRGQDVALRCDPISGHVSLFWYQQALGQGPEFLTYFQNEAQLDKSGLPSDRFFAERPEGSVSTLKIQRTQQEDSAVYLCASSLTSGGAYEQYFGPGTRLTVT.